What follows are 3 T cell receptor beta chains derived from one specimen sequenced in a study of T cell repertoires in cytomegalovirus infection. No antigen is known for these receptors. MiXCR, run by TCRdb on the reads, gives a single entry per CDR3 protein. The sample lists approximately 100,000 distinct CDR3 sequences, 35% to 50% seen once, with just under 75% in the top ten. The sample in question was CD8+ T cells from cultured PBMCs, obtained from culture after CMV antigen stimulation. Receptors were obtained from a human donor in good health (CMV status not recorded). Some clones in this sample may be carry-over from other donors' samples.

The genes are TRBV6-6 and TRBJ1-1, with 9 positions matching TRBD1. After removal of 2 bases from V and 5 bases from J, the junction contained 6 bases not matched to a gene. The CDR3 contains 15 residues. CDR1 and CDR2 (germline): MNHNY, SVGAGI (reference sequence). Here the CDR3 DNA reads TGTGCCAGCAGTTACCCGACAGGGGGAGGGACTGAAGCTTTCTTT. It yields the protein CASSYPTGGGTEAFF.

This clonotype was seen a few times. V and J are TRBV10-3 and TRBJ2-1; TRBD1 matches 9 bases. The V and J ends lost 5 bases and 4 bases, in that order; junction bases with no gene match: 6. This CDR3 is built from 15 residues. Germline CDR1 ENHRY, CDR2 SYGVKD. The CDR3 DNA follows: TGTGCCATCAGTTGGGACAGGGATTTTTACAATGAGCAGTTCTTC. Its protein product is CAISWDRDFYNEQFF.

This chain uses TRBV12-3 or TRBV12-4 with TRBJ2-6; D gene unclear. Trimming took off 6 bases at V and 4 bases at J, with 13 bases between the two ends. This CDR3 comprises 15 residues. The CDR3 reads CASRPRLVGANVLTF. As DNA, the CDR3 is TGTGCCAGCAGGCCTAGGCTGGTGGGGGCCAACGTCCTGACTTTC.